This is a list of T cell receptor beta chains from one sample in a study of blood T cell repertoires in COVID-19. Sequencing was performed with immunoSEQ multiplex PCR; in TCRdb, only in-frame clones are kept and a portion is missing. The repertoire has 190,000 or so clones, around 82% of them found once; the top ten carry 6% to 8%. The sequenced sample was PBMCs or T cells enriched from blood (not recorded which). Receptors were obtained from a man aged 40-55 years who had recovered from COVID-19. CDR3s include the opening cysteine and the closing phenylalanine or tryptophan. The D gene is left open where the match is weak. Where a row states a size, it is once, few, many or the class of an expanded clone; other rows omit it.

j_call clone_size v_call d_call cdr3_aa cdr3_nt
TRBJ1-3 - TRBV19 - CATGSVGNTIYF TGTGCCACCGGGTCGGTTGGAAACACCATATATTTT
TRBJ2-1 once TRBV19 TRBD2 CASTPARGAGYNEQFF TGTGCCAGTACTCCTGCGCGGGGGGCCGGCTACAATGAGCAGTTCTTC
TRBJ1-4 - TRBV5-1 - CASSLNRATNEKLFF TGCGCCAGCAGCTTGAACAGGGCAACTAATGAAAAACTGTTTTTT
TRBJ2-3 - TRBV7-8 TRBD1 CASRRTGDTQYF TGTGCCAGCAGGCGGACAGGAGATACGCAGTATTTT
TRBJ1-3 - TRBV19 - CASSTGVAGNTIYF TGTGCCAGTAGTACAGGGGTGGCTGGAAACACCATATATTTT
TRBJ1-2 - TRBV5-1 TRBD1 CASSWNTGGADGYTF TGCGCCAGCAGCTGGAACACAGGGGGCGCGGATGGCTACACCTTC
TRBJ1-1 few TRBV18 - CASSPPGRANTEAFF TGTGCCAGCTCACCACCAGGGAGAGCGAACACTGAAGCTTTCTTT
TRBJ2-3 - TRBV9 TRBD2 CASSVGGAGVTDTQYF TGTGCCAGCAGCGTAGGGGGTGCGGGGGTGACAGATACGCAGTATTTT
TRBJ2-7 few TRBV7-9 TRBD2 CASSLGGGGSYEQYF TGTGCCAGCAGCTTAGGCGGGGGGGGCTCCTACGAGCAGTACTTC
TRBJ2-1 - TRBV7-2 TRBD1 CASSLVGDRGWVFF TGTGCCAGCAGCTTAGTGGGGGACAGGGGTTGGGTGTTCTTC
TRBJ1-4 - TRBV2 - CASTSEANEKLFF TGTGCCAGCACCTCAGAAGCTAATGAAAAACTGTTTTTT
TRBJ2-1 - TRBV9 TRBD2 CASTLTSLPHEQFF TGTGCCAGCACCCTGACTAGCCTGCCTCATGAGCAGTTCTTC
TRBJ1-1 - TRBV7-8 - CASSLRVSGFGNVRRMNTEAFF TGTGCCAGCAGCTTACGGGTGTCGGGATTTGGGAATGTCAGGAGAATGAACACTGAAGCTTTCTTT
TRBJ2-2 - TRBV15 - CATSSTRNTGELFF TGTGCCACCAGCTCAACCAGGAACACCGGGGAGCTGTTTTTT
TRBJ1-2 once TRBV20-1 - CRAELAYGYTF TGCAGGGCAGAGTTAGCTTATGGCTACACCTTC
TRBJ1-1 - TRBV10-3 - CAISESVRNTEAFF TGTGCCATCAGTGAGTCGGTGAGGAACACTGAAGCTTTCTTT
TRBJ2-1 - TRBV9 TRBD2 CASSPGASGANEQFF TGTGCCAGCAGCCCTGGCGCTAGCGGGGCCAATGAGCAGTTCTTC
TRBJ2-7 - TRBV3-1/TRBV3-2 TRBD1 CASSDGGRGREQYF TGTGCCAGCAGCGACGGTGGCAGGGGGAGAGAGCAGTACTTC
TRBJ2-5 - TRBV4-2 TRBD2 CASSSGGIETQYF TGTGCCAGCAGCTCCGGGGGGATTGAGACCCAGTACTTC
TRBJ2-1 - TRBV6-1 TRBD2 CASSEVQRGGYEQFF TGTGCCAGCAGTGAAGTCCAGCGGGGGGGCTATGAGCAGTTCTTC
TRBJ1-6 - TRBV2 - CASSTHSYNSPLHF TGTGCCAGCAGCACACATTCCTATAATTCACCCCTCCACTTT
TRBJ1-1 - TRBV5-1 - CASSLAVSSRENTEAFF TGCGCCAGCAGCTTGGCCGTCAGTTCCAGGGAGAACACTGAAGCTTTCTTT
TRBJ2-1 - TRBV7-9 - CASSLPRTGTKSNNEQFF TGTGCCAGCAGCTTGCCCCGTACAGGGACCAAAAGTAACAATGAGCAGTTCTTC
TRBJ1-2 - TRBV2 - CAREGKGRIIYGYTF TGTGCCAGGGAGGGTAAGGGACGGATAATCTATGGCTACACCTTC
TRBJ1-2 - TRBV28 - CASSLSGTGYTF TGTGCCAGCAGCCTCAGCGGGACAGGCTACACCTTC
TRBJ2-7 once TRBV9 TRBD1 CASSGSGTGETVGSYEQYF TGTGCCAGCAGCGGATCCGGGACAGGGGAGACGGTAGGGTCCTACGAGCAGTACTTC
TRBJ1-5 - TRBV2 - CASSEDYRGNQPQHF TGTGCCAGCAGTGAAGACTACAGGGGCAATCAGCCCCAGCATTTT
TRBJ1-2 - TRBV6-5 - CASSPVLPYYGYTF TGTGCCAGCAGCCCCGTTCTACCCTACTATGGCTACACCTTC
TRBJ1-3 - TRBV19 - CASSIIQGAGNTIYF TGTGCCAGTAGTATAATCCAGGGCGCTGGAAACACCATATATTTT
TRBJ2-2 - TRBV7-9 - CASSRRGGNANTGELFF TGTGCCAGCAGCCGACGAGGGGGAAATGCGAACACCGGGGAGCTGTTTTTT
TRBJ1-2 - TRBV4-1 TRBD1 CASSQDGQGVVYGYTF TGCGCCAGCAGCCAAGACGGACAGGGGGTCGTCTATGGCTACACCTTC
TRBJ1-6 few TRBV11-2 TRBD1 CASRHPGTGRNSPLHF TGTGCCAGCAGACATCCGGGGACAGGGAGGAATTCACCCCTCCACTTT
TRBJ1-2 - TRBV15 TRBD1 CATSRVDRAGYGYTF TGTGCCACCAGCAGAGTGGACAGGGCAGGATATGGCTACACCTTC
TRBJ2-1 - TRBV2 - CASSFSPSSSYNEQFF TGTGCCAGCAGTTTTAGTCCTTCCTCGTCCTACAATGAGCAGTTCTTC
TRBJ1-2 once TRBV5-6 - CASSLRGGNYGYTF TGTGCCAGCAGCTTACGGGGAGGTAACTATGGCTACACCTTC
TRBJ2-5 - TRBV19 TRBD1 CASSRTGTGGETQYF TGTGCCAGTAGTAGAACCGGGACAGGGGGAGAGACCCAGTACTTC
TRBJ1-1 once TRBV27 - CASSTGFRTEAFF TGTGCCAGCAGTACAGGGTTTCGGACTGAAGCTTTCTTT
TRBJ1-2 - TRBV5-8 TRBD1 CASSLRYLRGRSYGYTF TGTGCCAGCAGCTTGCGGTACCTCAGGGGGCGCAGCTATGGCTACACCTTC
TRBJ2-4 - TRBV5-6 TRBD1 CASSLDGTGLKNIQYF TGTGCCAGCAGCTTGGACGGGACAGGCCTAAAAAACATTCAGTACTTC
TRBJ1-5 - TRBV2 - CASSEDDTGMHF TGTGCCAGCAGTGAAGATGATACAGGGATGCATTTT
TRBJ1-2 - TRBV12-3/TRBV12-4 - CASSRNRDYGYTF TGTGCCAGCAGTCGCAACAGGGACTATGGCTACACCTTC
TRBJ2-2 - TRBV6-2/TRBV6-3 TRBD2 CASSLVGLAGPGGTGELFF TGTGCCAGCAGTTTAGTGGGACTAGCGGGACCCGGTGGAACCGGGGAGCTGTTTTTT
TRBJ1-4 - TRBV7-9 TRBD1 CASTLAGTGFEKLFF TGTGCCAGCACCCTAGCTGGGACAGGATTTGAAAAACTGTTTTTT
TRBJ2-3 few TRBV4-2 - CASSQVAAETDTQYF TGTGCCAGCAGCCAAGTTGCCGCCGAGACAGATACGCAGTATTTT
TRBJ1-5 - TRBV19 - CASTFRGLYSNQPQHF TGTGCCAGTACCTTCCGGGGTCTTTATAGCAATCAGCCCCAGCATTTT
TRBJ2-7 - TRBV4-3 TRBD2 CASSQDGGTLEQYF TGCGCCAGCAGCCAAGACGGGGGGACTCTCGAGCAGTACTTC
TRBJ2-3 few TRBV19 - CASSGQSDTQYF TGTGCCAGTAGTGGCCAGTCAGATACGCAGTATTTT
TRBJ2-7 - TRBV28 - CASSLGGLFSYEQYF TGTGCCAGCAGTTTGGGGGGACTTTTCTCCTACGAGCAGTACTTC
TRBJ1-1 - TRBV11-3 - CASSEAANTEAFF TGTGCCAGCAGCGAGGCTGCGAACACTGAAGCTTTCTTT
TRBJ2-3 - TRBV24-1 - CATSDTAGENTDTQYF TGTGCCACCAGTGATACAGCGGGTGAAAACACAGATACGCAGTATTTT
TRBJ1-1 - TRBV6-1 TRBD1 CASSEALDRTAFF TGTGCCAGCAGTGAAGCCTTGGACAGGACCGCTTTCTTT
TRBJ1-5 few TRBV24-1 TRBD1 CATSDGGGQGPYQPQHF TGTGCCACCAGTGACGGAGGGGGACAGGGTCCTTATCAGCCCCAGCATTTT
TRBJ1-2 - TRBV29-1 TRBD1 CSVDEFGRGNYGYTF TGCAGCGTTGACGAGTTCGGCAGGGGGAACTATGGCTACACCTTC
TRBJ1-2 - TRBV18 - CASSPLSEGRWGGYTF TGTGCCAGCTCACCACTGTCGGAGGGACGATGGGGCGGCTACACCTTC
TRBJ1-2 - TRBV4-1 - CASSQDLQASYGYTF TGCGCCAGCAGCCAAGATCTTCAGGCGTCCTATGGCTACACCTTC
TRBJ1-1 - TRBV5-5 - CASSVFAGTQNTEAFF TGTGCCAGCAGCGTTTTCGCCGGGACACAGAACACTGAAGCTTTCTTT
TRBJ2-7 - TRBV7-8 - CASSSDREGEQYF TGTGCCAGCAGCTCGGACAGGGAGGGCGAGCAGTACTTC
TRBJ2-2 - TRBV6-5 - CASSSYSPNTGELFF TGTGCCAGCAGTTCTTACAGCCCGAACACCGGGGAGCTGTTTTTT